A selection of T cell receptor beta chains follows, all from one sample in a study of T cell repertoires in cytomegalovirus infection. Each CDR3 protein gets one entry after TCRdb re-called the reads with MiXCR. The top ten clones hold roughly 17% of a sample with about half a million distinct CDR3 sequences, roughly 34% of them seen once. The antigens for these receptors are not known. Sequences were derived from cultured PBMCs, sampled from culture after CMV antigen stimulation. These receptors were taken from a human donor in good health (CMV status not recorded). Some clones in this sample may be carry-over from other donors' samples. CDR3s include the opening cysteine and the closing phenylalanine or tryptophan. The D gene is left open where the match is weak. Not every row has a clone size; where given, it reads once, few, many or a size class.

V gene,D gene,J gene,clone size,CDR3 protein,CDR3 DNA
TRBV7-8,NA,TRBJ1-3,many,CASSLGGGHGNTIYF,TGTGCCAGCAGCTTAGGGGGAGGGCATGGAAACACCATATATTTT
TRBV24-1,TRBD1,TRBJ2-7,NA,CATSASGQGTYEQYF,TGTGCCACCAGTGCGTCGGGACAGGGGACCTACGAGCAGTACTTC
TRBV7-2,NA,TRBJ1-2,few,CASSLGGVGYTF,TGTGCCAGCAGCTTAGGAGGTGTTGGCTACACCTTC
TRBV7-2,NA,TRBJ1-2,NA,CASSKDSYGYTF,TGTGCCAGCAGCAAGGACAGCTATGGCTACACCTTC
TRBV7-9,NA,TRBJ1-1,few,CASSSQGPNTEAFF,TGTGCCAGCAGCTCCCAGGGGCCGAACACTGAAGCTTTCTTT
TRBV20-1,NA,TRBJ2-5,NA,CSARDQETQYF,TGCAGTGCTAGAGACCAAGAGACCCAGTACTTC
TRBV6-1,TRBD2,TRBJ2-1,few,CASIYGTSRIRIF,TGTGCCAGCATCTATGGGACTAGTAGGATACGGATCTTC
TRBV9,TRBD2,TRBJ2-2,NA,CASTQGPSGSNTGELFF,TGTGCCAGCACCCAGGGCCCTAGCGGGTCGAACACCGGGGAGCTGTTTTTT
TRBV7-8,TRBD2,TRBJ2-1,NA,CASSLVLAAHEQFF,TGTGCCAGCAGCTTAGTACTAGCGGCCCATGAGCAGTTCTTC
TRBV19,NA,TRBJ1-1,few,CASIVEWGAEAFF,TGTGCCAGTATAGTCGAGTGGGGGGCTGAAGCTTTCTTT
TRBV10-2,TRBD1,TRBJ1-3,NA,CASTGTGSGNTIYF,TGCGCCAGCACCGGGACAGGCTCTGGAAACACCATATATTTT
TRBV27,TRBD2,TRBJ2-1,NA,CASSSRTSRSSYNEQFF,TGTGCCAGCAGTTCCCGGACTAGCAGAAGCTCCTACAATGAGCAGTTCTTC
TRBV7-9,TRBD1,TRBJ1-6,NA,CASSQTVQGQSPLHF,TGTGCCAGCAGCCAAACTGTACAGGGGCAGTCACCCCTCCACTTT
TRBV5-1,NA,TRBJ2-2,NA,CASSLATTNTGELFF,TGCGCCAGCAGCTTAGCGACAACGAACACCGGGGAGCTGTTTTTT
TRBV7-2,TRBD1,TRBJ1-5,few,CASSSRTGANQPQHF,TGTGCCAGCAGCTCACGGACAGGGGCAAATCAGCCCCAGCATTTT
TRBV4-3,TRBD1,TRBJ2-1,NA,CASSQDLGQGPGEQFF,TGCGCCAGCAGCCAAGACCTCGGACAGGGGCCGGGTGAGCAGTTCTTC
TRBV20-1,TRBD1,TRBJ1-2,NA,CSARDIQGAWGYTF,TGCAGTGCTAGAGATATACAGGGGGCATGGGGCTACACCTTC
TRBV14,NA,TRBJ2-2,few,CASSQMTSSGELFF,TGTGCCAGCAGCCAGATGACTAGTTCCGGGGAGCTGTTTTTT
TRBV6-5,NA,TRBJ2-3,NA,CASSGGLGGADTQYF,TGTGCCAGCAGTGGCGGACTAGGGGGGGCAGATACGCAGTATTTT
TRBV7-6,TRBD2,TRBJ2-1,many,CASSLRLAGGSSYNEQFF,TGTGCCAGCAGCTTGAGACTAGCGGGAGGGAGCTCCTACAATGAGCAGTTCTTC
TRBV10-2,NA,TRBJ2-4,NA,CASRPPGTASIQYF,TGCGCCAGTCGACCTCCGGGGACCGCAAGCATTCAGTACTTC
TRBV11-2,NA,TRBJ1-1,NA,CASSLTGPGTAAFF,TGTGCCAGCAGCTTAACGGGACCTGGGACTGCAGCTTTCTTT
TRBV7-9,TRBD2,TRBJ2-1,NA,CASSFGTSGSIANEQFF,TGTGCCAGCAGCTTCGGGACTAGCGGGAGTATAGCCAATGAGCAGTTCTTC
TRBV12-3/TRBV12-4,TRBD2,TRBJ2-1,NA,CASSRGSGGLSYNEQFF,TGTGCCAGCAGCCGAGGTAGCGGGGGACTCTCCTACAATGAGCAGTTCTTC
TRBV7-9,NA,TRBJ2-1,NA,CASSSAIAAGYNEQFF,TGTGCCAGCAGCTCGGCTATAGCGGCTGGATACAATGAGCAGTTCTTC
TRBV7-2,TRBD1,TRBJ1-3,many,CASSYNQGATSGNTIYF,TGTGCCAGCAGCTACAATCAGGGGGCGACCTCTGGAAACACCATATATTTT
TRBV11-2,NA,TRBJ2-3,NA,CASSTPGTDTQYF,TGTGCCAGCAGCACCCCAGGGACAGATACGCAGTATTTT
TRBV7-8,NA,TRBJ1-6,many,CASSSGRSNSPLHF,TGTGCCAGCAGCTCGGGACGGAGTAATTCACCCCTCCACTTT
TRBV12-3/TRBV12-4,NA,TRBJ2-2,many,CASSPGPGGELFF,TGTGCCAGCAGCCCAGGGCCCGGAGGGGAGCTGTTTTTT
TRBV10-3,TRBD1,TRBJ2-5,NA,CAISEGQGSQETQYF,TGTGCCATCAGTGAAGGACAGGGGAGCCAAGAGACCCAGTACTTC
TRBV7-6,TRBD2,TRBJ2-1,few,CASSPPGLALYNNEQFF,TGTGCCAGCAGCCCGCCGGGACTAGCACTTTACAACAATGAGCAGTTCTTC
TRBV6-5,TRBD2,TRBJ2-1,NA,CASSYMRGGEGYSYNEQFF,TGTGCCAGCAGTTACATGAGGGGAGGGGAGGGGTACTCCTACAATGAGCAGTTCTTC
TRBV28,NA,TRBJ1-1,few,CASSLIQAEAFF,TGTGCCAGCAGTTTAATACAGGCTGAAGCTTTCTTT
TRBV24-1,NA,TRBJ1-3,few,CATSDGARTGNTIYF,TGTGCCACCAGTGATGGGGCACGGACTGGAAACACCATATATTTT
TRBV7-2,NA,TRBJ1-1,NA,CASSLQGDWNTEAFF,TGTGCCAGCAGCCTACAAGGGGATTGGAACACTGAAGCTTTCTTT
TRBV5-1,NA,TRBJ1-1,NA,CASSPRRTQVNTEAFF,TGCGCCAGCAGCCCTCGTCGAACACAGGTTAACACTGAAGCTTTCTTT
TRBV19,NA,TRBJ1-3,NA,CASTRGLLSSGNTIYF,TGTGCCAGTACCAGGGGACTGTTGAGCTCTGGAAACACCATATATTTT
TRBV4-1,NA,TRBJ2-1,NA,CASSQEGQSSYNEQFF,TGCGCCAGCAGCCAAGAGGGTCAGAGCTCCTACAATGAGCAGTTCTTC
TRBV11-2,TRBD2,TRBJ2-2,few,CASSGPISGLTGELFF,TGTGCCAGCAGCGGACCGATTAGCGGGTTAACCGGGGAGCTGTTTTTT
TRBV7-2,TRBD2,TRBJ2-7,many,CASSLPGLAGPYEQYF,TGTGCCAGCAGCTTGCCCGGACTAGCGGGACCCTACGAGCAGTACTTC
TRBV12-3/TRBV12-4,NA,TRBJ1-5,NA,CASSPGQYQQPQHF,TGTGCCAGCAGTCCCGGACAGTATCAACAGCCCCAGCATTTT
TRBV7-9,TRBD2,TRBJ2-1,many,CASSTLAGRGNEQFF,TGTGCCAGCAGTACGCTAGCGGGAAGGGGAAATGAGCAGTTCTTC
TRBV4-1,NA,TRBJ1-2,few,CASSQEQGANYGYTF,TGCGCCAGCAGCCAAGAGCAGGGCGCTAACTATGGCTACACCTTC
TRBV7-6,NA,TRBJ1-1,few,CASSFDPGGYTEAFF,TGTGCCAGCAGCTTTGACCCAGGAGGCTACACTGAAGCTTTCTTT
TRBV5-4,NA,TRBJ2-2,NA,CASSLEGLGFAGELFF,TGTGCCAGCAGCTTGGAAGGCTTAGGGTTTGCCGGGGAGCTGTTTTTT
TRBV4-1,NA,TRBJ1-5,NA,CASSQEEDSNQPQHF,TGCGCCAGCAGCCAAGAGGAGGATAGCAATCAGCCCCAGCATTTT
TRBV10-2,NA,TRBJ2-1,NA,CASSDYSEEEQFF,TGCGCCAGCAGTGACTACAGCGAGGAGGAGCAGTTCTTC
TRBV5-6,TRBD2,TRBJ2-1,NA,CASSQTSGRSSYNEQFF,TGTGCCAGCAGCCAGACTAGCGGGAGGTCTTCCTACAATGAGCAGTTCTTC
TRBV6-1,NA,TRBJ2-7,few,CASSQTQAAWGFNEQYF,TGTGCCAGCAGCCAAACCCAGGCAGCTTGGGGTTTTAACGAGCAGTACTTC
TRBV10-3,TRBD2,TRBJ2-1,NA,CAISLTGLAGVSSYEQFF,TGTGCCATCAGCTTAACGGGACTAGCGGGAGTATCCTCCTATGAGCAGTTCTTC
TRBV7-9,NA,TRBJ2-7,few,CASSFGGPANEQYF,TGTGCCAGCAGCTTTGGCGGCCCAGCCAACGAGCAGTACTTC
TRBV19,TRBD2,TRBJ2-5,few,CASSSQTSGRKETQYF,TGTGCCAGTAGTTCCCAGACTAGCGGGAGGAAAGAGACCCAGTACTTC